This T cell receptor (beta chain) was profiled in a study of blood T cell repertoires in COVID-19. Study-level information: Specimens from acute and convalescent COVID-19 originated in the United States, Italy and Spain. Sources were T cells, B-cell-depleted T cells, or PBMCs; the material itself was cDNA or gDNA.

This clone was counted a single time. This CDR3 is also generated by other DNA sequences in the sample. Original methodology: Reference gene primer amplification gave nucleated cell count estimates. Here immunoSEQ multiplex PCR was the method, and the copy in TCRdb shows in-frame clones only, minus some. The V and J calls and clone size are taken from that table; D and trimming were inferred from the DNA. The sample has roughly 60,000 clones; around 87% are singletons. The CDR3 is 14 amino acids. Per the germline V gene, CDR1 is KGHSH and CDR2 is LQKENI. V lost 3 bases and J lost 4; bases outside the gene matches: 0.

The chain recombines TRBV18 with TRBJ1-4, with TRBD1 matching over 9 bases. Sequenced input: peripheral blood. The sequence derives from a human donor in a cohort sampled during active COVID-19. In DNA form, the CDR3 reads TGTGCCAGCTCACCGGGACAGGGTAATGAAAAACTGTTTTTT. This gives the protein CASSPGQGNEKLFF.